Below are 10 T cell receptor beta chains sequenced from a single sample in a study of blood T cell repertoires in COVID-19. Repertoires were generated with immunoSEQ multiplex PCR, while TCRdb's copy carries only in-frame clones and drops some. The sample includes a few hundred thousand clones, roughly 80% of them seen just once. The sequenced material came from peripheral blood. These receptors all come from a human donor in a cohort sampled during active COVID-19.

This sequence joins TRBV5-4 and TRBJ1-1, with D unclear. CDR1 is SGHNT, CDR2 YYREEE, per germline (reference sequence). The V end was cut by 0 bases, the J end by 3 bases, with 6 bases between. The CDR3 extends over 13 amino acids. The CDR3 DNA sequence: TGTGCCAGCAGCTTGGATCGGGACACTGAAGCTTTCTTT. Translated, it gives CASSLDRDTEAFF. Complete variable domain (other parts from reference TRBV5-4 and TRBJ1-1): ETGVTQSPTHLIKTRGQQVTLRCSSQSGHNTVSWYQQALGQGPQFIFQYYREEENGRGNFPPRFSGLQFPNYSSELNVNALELDDSALYLCASSLDRDTEAFFGQGTRLTVV.

The V and J genes are TRBV30 and TRBJ1-5, with a weak D call TRBD1 (6 bases). The CDR3 covers 13 residues. V lost 3 bases to trimming and J lost 6 bases, with 12 bases between them. The germline V gene encodes CDR1 GTSNPN and CDR2 SVGIG (reference sequence). The CDR3 bases are TGTGCCTGGAGCGGCGGCAGGGGTCAGCCCCAGCATTTT. It encodes CAWSGGRGQPQHF.

The genes are TRBV7-9 and TRBJ2-5; 11 bases align to TRBD1. Germline CDR1 reads SEHNR; CDR2 reads FQNEAQ (reference sequence). The V segment lost 5 bases and the J segment 7 bases; nucleotides outside the gene matches: 9. The CDR3 length is 15 residues. In DNA, the CDR3 is TGTGCCAGCAGCCCCGGGACAGGGGGGCTGTTGACCCAGTACTTC. Translating gives CASSPGTGGLLTQYF.

The genes are TRBV4-2 and TRBJ2-7; D possibly corresponds to TRBD2 (7 bases). Trimming left V 4 bases short and J 6 bases short, with 22 bases between. CDR1 is LGHNA and CDR2 is YNFKEQ in the germline V gene. This CDR3 is built from 16 residues. CDR3: CASSPLTGGGKAEQYF. CDR3 in DNA: TGTGCCAGCAGCCCGCTGACGGGGGGCGGAAAGGCCGAGCAGTACTTC.

The chain joins TRBV9 to TRBJ2-2; TRBD2 might be the D (7 bases). Germline CDR1 SGDLS, CDR2 YYNGEE. V lost 0 bases and J 0 bases, leaving 12 bases between the germline ends. This CDR3 contains 17 residues. This CDR3 reads CASSVGGGAANTGELFF. As DNA, the CDR3 is TGTGCCAGCAGCGTAGGAGGGGGGGCCGCGAACACCGGGGAGCTGTTTTTT. Full variable domain (outside the CDR3, taken from reference TRBV9 and TRBJ2-2): DSGVTQTPKHLITATGQRVTLRCSPRSGDLSVYWYQQSLDQGLQFLIQYYNGEERAKGNILERFSAQQFPDLHSELNLSSLELGDSALYFCASSVGGGAANTGELFFGEGSRLTVL.

CDR3 DNA sequence: TGTGCCAGCAGTTACGGGCAGAACACTGAAGCTTTCTTT. Amino acid sequence: CASSYGQNTEAFF. The chain has TRBV6-6 and TRBJ1-1; D remains unclear. The CDR3 spans 13 residues. Trimming stripped 2 bases from V and 1 base from J, with 5 bases between. CDR1 is MNHNY and CDR2 is SVGAGI in the germline V gene (reference sequence).

This chain joins TRBV6-5 and TRBJ2-5, with 12 bases aligning to TRBD1. Germline CDR1 reads MNHEY; CDR2 reads SVGAGI. V trimming: 5 bases; J trimming: 4 bases; junction bases outside the gene matches: 2. This CDR3 is 14 amino acids long. CDR3 sequence: CASSRDRGLETQYF. In nucleotides, the CDR3 is TGTGCCAGCAGTCGGGACAGGGGGCTAGAGACCCAGTACTTC.

The chain recombines TRBV6-5 with TRBJ2-1; 7 bases match TRBD2. J gave up 8 bases and V 7 bases, and 11 bases lay outside the gene matches. The CDR3 consists of 14 residues. The germline gives CDR1 MNHEY, CDR2 SVGAGI. CDR3 coding DNA: TGTGCCAGCACCTTTTCGGGGGAGGGTTATGAGCAGTTCTTC. This sequence encodes CASTFSGEGYEQFF.

V and J are TRBV24-1 and TRBJ2-1; the D is unclear. The CDR3 contains 13 residues. CDR1 is KGHDR, CDR2 SFDVKD, per germline. Trimming took 4 bases from V and 5 from J, leaving 8 bases between them. The CDR3 region has the DNA TGTGCCACCAGTGAAACAAGAAACAATGAGCAGTTCTTC. It specifies CATSETRNNEQFF.

This clone appeared a single time. The V gene is TRBV4-3, the J gene TRBJ1-6, with D tentatively TRBD1 (5 bases). The CDR3 covers 15 residues. V was pared by 1 base and J by 7 bases, with 11 bases between. Germline V gives CDR1 LGHNA, CDR2 YSLEER. CDR3 DNA sequence: TGCGCCAGCAGCCAAGCGGGACTGAGAAATTCACCCCTCCACTTT. Protein: CASSQAGLRNSPLHF.